This T cell receptor (beta chain) was sequenced during a study of blood T cell repertoires in COVID-19. V was cut by 5 bases and J by 4 bases, with 17 bases left in between. CDR3 length equals 15 residues. From germline, CDR1 is SGHDN and CDR2 FVKESK. Original methodology: Estimation of nucleated cell counts relied on the amplification of reference gene primers. The table came from immunoSEQ multiplex PCR; TCRdb's copy has only in-frame clones and leaves some out. Clone size and the V and J calls come from that table; the DNA yielded D and trimming. The table lists approximately 470,000 clones, about nine tenths of them singletons.

This sequence was found in a young woman who had recovered from COVID-19. The rearrangement joins TRBV14 to TRBJ1-2; D possibly corresponds to TRBD1 (6 bases). Sequencing used PBMCs or T cells enriched from blood (not recorded which). In nucleotides, the CDR3 is TGTGCCAGCAGCGAAAACACAGGGCTCCTCTATGGCTACACCTTC. Its protein product is CASSENTGLLYGYTF.